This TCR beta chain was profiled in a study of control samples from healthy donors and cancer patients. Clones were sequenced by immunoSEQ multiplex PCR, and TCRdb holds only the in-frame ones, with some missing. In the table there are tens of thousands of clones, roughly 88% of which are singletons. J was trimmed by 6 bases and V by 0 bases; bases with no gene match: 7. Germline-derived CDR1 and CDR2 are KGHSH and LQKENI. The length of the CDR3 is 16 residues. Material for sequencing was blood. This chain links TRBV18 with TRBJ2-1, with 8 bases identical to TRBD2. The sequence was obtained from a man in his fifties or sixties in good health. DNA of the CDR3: TGTGCCAGCTCACCACCGGGGAGCGGGAGTAGCAATGAGCAGTTCTTC. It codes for CASSPPGSGSSNEQFF.